A single sample is the source of the 18 T cell receptor beta chains below, sequenced in a study of blood T cells in healthy people across ages. A J-beta primer mix and a sample-barcoded 5' primer were used in a second PCR of roughly 6 to 12 cycles. TCRdb ran MiXCR on the 5' RACE reads and lists one entry per CDR3 protein. Found here are approximately 800,000 distinct CDR3 sequences, more than 25% of them singletons; the top ten hold 3%. These records were also assigned to another study, of T cells of mothers and their children.

Sequencing was done on a sample of blood. These receptors came from a boy aged 5-17 years in good health.

In its sample, this clonotype was seen many times. J is TRBJ2-5 and V is TRBV5-1; D possibly corresponds to TRBD2 (5 bases). CDR3 length equals 14 residues. Germline values: CDR1 SGHRS, CDR2 YFSETQ. The V gene lost 3 bases and the J gene lost 1 base, with 10 bases spanning the gap. The CDR3 bases are TGCGCCAGCAGCTCGAGGGCGGTCCAAGAGACCCAGTACTTC. Translating it yields CASSSRAVQETQYF.

V and J are TRBV29-1 and TRBJ2-7; D remains ambiguous. Germline CDR1 is SQVTM and CDR2 is ANQGSEA. Trimming removed 1 base from V and 6 bases from J, with 7 bases in between. This CDR3 contains 11 residues. The CDR3 sequence: CSVEGQFEQYF. DNA for the CDR3: TGCAGCGTTGAAGGCCAGTTCGAGCAGTACTTC.

CDR3: CASSLAGPYRTEQFF. The CDR3 region has the DNA TGCGCCAGCAGCTTAGCGGGGCCGTACCGGACAGAGCAGTTCTTC. The V and J genes are TRBV5-1 and TRBJ2-5; 7 bases align to TRBD2. The DNA end is a closer match to TRBJ2-1, so the J assignment may be wrong. The germline gives CDR1 SGHRS, CDR2 YFSETQ. The CDR3 length is 15 residues.

The rearrangement links TRBV9 to TRBJ1-6, with D unclear. The germline CDR1 and CDR2 sequences are SGDLS and YYNGEE. The V end was cut by 1 base, the J end by 4 bases, with 6 bases between. The CDR3 has 14 residues. CDR3 sequence: CASSVYGYNSPLHF. For the CDR3, the DNA is TGTGCCAGCAGCGTATACGGATATAATTCACCCCTCCACTTT.

This chain uses TRBV10-3 with TRBJ2-5; a weak D match, TRBD2 (6 bases). Trimming took 8 bases from V and 5 from J, leaving 9 bases between them. This CDR3 spans 11 amino acids. Germline CDR1 reads ENHRY; CDR2 reads SYGVKD. CDR3 amino acids: CAIGRQETQYF. The CDR3 DNA reads TGTGCCATCGGGAGGCAGGAGACCCAGTACTTC.

The chain couples TRBV27 to TRBJ1-2; D ambiguous. Germline V gene sequence: CDR1 MNHEY, CDR2 SMNVEV (reference sequence). V was pared by 6 bases and J by 1 base, with 12 bases between. The CDR3 has 14 residues. As DNA, the CDR3 is TGTGCCAGCAGCAAGGACGGACGTAACTATGGCTACACCTTC. Encoded protein: CASSKDGRNYGYTF.

This clonotype was seen only a few times. The chain recombines TRBV10-2 with TRBJ2-1; D unresolved. The CDR3 sequence is 13 residues long. Germline CDR1 is WSHSY and CDR2 is SAAADI. Trimming removed 0 bases from V and 8 bases from J, with 8 bases in between. The CDR3 is CASSESFLDEQFF. In DNA, the CDR3 is TGCGCCAGCAGTGAGTCGTTTTTAGATGAGCAGTTCTTC.

This clonotype has just a few counts. V and J are TRBV4-1 and TRBJ2-3, with TRBD1 matching 9 bases. Germline trimming cut 2 bases from V and 6 bases from J; bases unmatched to any gene: 9. The CDR3 extends over 16 amino acids. Germline assignment: CDR1 MGHRA and CDR2 YSYEKL. CDR3: CASSQRGQGSGDTQYF. CDR3 coding DNA: TGCGCCAGCAGCCAACGTGGACAGGGGAGTGGGGATACGCAGTATTTT.

A few counts support this clonotype. The CDR3 nucleotides are TGTGCCAGCAGTTTCTTCCGAATGGGGCAGTTCTTC. Its translation: CASSFFRMGQFF. The rearrangement joins TRBV12-3 or TRBV12-4 to TRBJ2-5; unclear D gene. The DNA end is more similar to TRBJ2-1, so the J call may be wrong. This CDR3 is 12 amino acids long.

The rearrangement links TRBV7-9 to TRBJ2-5, with 7 bases fitting TRBD2. V shed 8 bases, J shed 1 base, and the junction held 10 bases outside the gene matches. CDR1 is SEHNR and CDR2 is FQNEAQ in the germline V gene (reference sequence). This CDR3 contains 15 residues. This CDR3 is CASGVGGSAQETQYF. CDR3 sequence (DNA): TGTGCCAGCGGCGTCGGGGGGTCTGCCCAAGAGACCCAGTACTTC.

The genes are TRBV2 and TRBJ2-5; maybe TRBD1 (6 bases). This CDR3 has 14 amino acids. Per germline, CDR1 SNHLY and CDR2 FYNNEI. Trimming stripped 6 bases from V and 1 base from J, with 12 bases between. DNA of the CDR3: TGTGCCAGCAGGGCCGGACAGACCCAAGAGACCCAGTACTTC. It translates to CASRAGQTQETQYF. Complete variable domain (other parts from reference TRBV2 and TRBJ2-5): EPEVTQTPSHQVTQMGQEVILRCVPISNHLYFYWYRQILGQKVEFLVSFYNNEISEKSEIFDDQFSVERPDGSNFTLKIRSTKLEDSAMYFCASRAGQTQETQYFGPGTRLLVL.

The chain combines TRBV12-3 or TRBV12-4 with TRBJ2-7; no clear D. V was trimmed by 7 bases and J by 3 bases, leaving 13 bases between them. This CDR3 is built from 13 residues. The CDR3 sequence is CASTIGQLYEQYF. For the CDR3, the DNA is TGTGCCAGCACCATAGGGCAACTCTACGAGCAGTACTTC.

As concerns this clonotype: One end of the junction is discordant with germline, which a read error may explain. The chain joins TRBV28 to TRBJ2-7; no firm D call. CDR1 is MDHEN and CDR2 is SYDVKM in the germline V gene. The CDR3 spans 8 residues. The CDR3 sequence is CASSLRCF. The CDR3 DNA reads TGTGCCAGCAGTTTACGGTGCTTC.

The V call is TRBV7-9, the J call TRBJ2-1; D may be TRBD1 (5 bases). The J call may be in error: the DNA end matches TRBJ2-7 better. CDR1 SEHNR and CDR2 FQNEAQ come from the germline V gene (reference sequence). There are 15 residues in the CDR3. The CDR3 region is CASSLRGRLSYEQYF. In nucleotides, the CDR3 is TGTGCCAGCAGCTTAAGGGGCCGCCTTTCCTACGAGCAGTACTTC.

The V and J genes are TRBV4-1 and TRBJ2-2; 12 bases line up with TRBD2. Germline CDR1 MGHRA, CDR2 YSYEKL. The junction had 15 bases not matched to a gene; V was cut back by 4 bases and J by 6 bases. This CDR3 spans 19 amino acids. CDR3 region: CASSPTLGLAGISAGELFF. The CDR3 coding sequence is TGCGCCAGCAGCCCCACCCTAGGACTAGCGGGAATTTCTGCCGGGGAGCTGTTTTTT.

The V gene is TRBV20-1, the J gene TRBJ1-4; D is perhaps TRBD1 (6 bases). Trimming cost V 0 bases and J 8 bases, with 13 bases left between them. Germline V lookup: CDR1 DFQATT, CDR2 SNEGSKA (reference sequence). CDR3 length: 14 amino acids. The CDR3 DNA reads as TGCAGTGCTAGAGATTTCCTCGGACAGGAAAAACTGTTTTTT. It specifies CSARDFLGQEKLFF.

The chain combines TRBV21-1 with TRBJ1-2. TRBV21-1 counts as a pseudogene. This CDR3 comprises 15 residues. The CDR3 coding sequence is TGTGCCAGCAGCCCTCTTATGGGGGAGGGGTATGGCTACACCTTC. Its protein product is CASSPLMGEGYGYTF.

For this clonotype: A read error may be the cause here, since a much bigger clone is one base away. This rearrangement joins TRBV5-1 to TRBJ2-5, with 8 bases identical to TRBD2. The J call is doubtful: the DNA matches TRBJ2-1 better. The V gene's germline CDR1 is SGHRS and CDR2 YFSETQ. The CDR3 loop spans 16 amino acids. The CDR3 spells CASSQGLAGSYKEQFF. The CDR3 region has the DNA TGCGCCAGCAGCCAGGGCCTAGCGGGCTCCTACAAGGAGCAGTTCTTC.